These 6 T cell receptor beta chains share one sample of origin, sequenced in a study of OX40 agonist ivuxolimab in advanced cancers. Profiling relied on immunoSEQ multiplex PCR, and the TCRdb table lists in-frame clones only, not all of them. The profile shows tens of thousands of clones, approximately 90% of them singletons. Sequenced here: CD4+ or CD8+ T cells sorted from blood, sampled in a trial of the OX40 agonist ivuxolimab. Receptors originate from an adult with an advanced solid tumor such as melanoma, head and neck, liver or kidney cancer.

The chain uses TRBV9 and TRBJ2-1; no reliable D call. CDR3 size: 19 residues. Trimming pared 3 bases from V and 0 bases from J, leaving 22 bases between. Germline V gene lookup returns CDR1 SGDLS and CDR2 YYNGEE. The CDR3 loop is CASSEQNSRSVDSYNEQFF. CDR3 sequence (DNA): TGTGCCAGCAGCGAACAGAATTCCAGATCGGTAGACTCCTACAATGAGCAGTTCTTC.

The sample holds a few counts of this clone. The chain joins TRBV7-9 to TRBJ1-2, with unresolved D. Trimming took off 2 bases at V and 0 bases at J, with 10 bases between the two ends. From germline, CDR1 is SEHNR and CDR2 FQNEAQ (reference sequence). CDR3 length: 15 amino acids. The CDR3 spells CASSLSPSPNYGYTF. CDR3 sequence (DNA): TGTGCCAGCAGCTTATCTCCCAGTCCTAACTATGGCTACACCTTC.

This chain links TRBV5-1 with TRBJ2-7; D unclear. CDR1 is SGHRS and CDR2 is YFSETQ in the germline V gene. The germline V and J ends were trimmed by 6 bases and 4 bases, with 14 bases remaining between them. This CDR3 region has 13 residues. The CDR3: CASMGSPRYEQYF. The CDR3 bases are TGCGCCAGCATGGGATCTCCTAGGTACGAGCAGTACTTC.

The CDR3 loop is CASSQDRGSLEKLFF. The CDR3 DNA reads as TGTGCCAGCAGCCAAGACAGGGGGAGCCTTGAAAAACTGTTTTTT. This chain links TRBV4-2 with TRBJ1-4; 7 bases line up with TRBD1. The germline CDR1 and CDR2 sequences are LGHNA and YNFKEQ. Unmatched junction bases numbered 5, after V lost 0 bases and J lost 7 bases. The CDR3 spans 15 residues.

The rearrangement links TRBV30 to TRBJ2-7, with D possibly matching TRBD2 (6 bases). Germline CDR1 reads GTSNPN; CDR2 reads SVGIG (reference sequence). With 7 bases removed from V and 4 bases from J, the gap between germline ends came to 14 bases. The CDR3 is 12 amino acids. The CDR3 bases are TGTGCCTTGGGACTGAATGGGTACGAGCAGTACTTC. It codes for CALGLNGYEQYF. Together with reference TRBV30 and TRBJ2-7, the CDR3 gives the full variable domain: SQTIHQWPATLVQPVGSPLSLECTVEGTSNPNLYWYRQAAGRGLQLLFYSVGIGQISSEVPQNLSASRPQDRQFILSSKKLLLSDSGFYLCALGLNGYEQYFGPGTRLTVT.

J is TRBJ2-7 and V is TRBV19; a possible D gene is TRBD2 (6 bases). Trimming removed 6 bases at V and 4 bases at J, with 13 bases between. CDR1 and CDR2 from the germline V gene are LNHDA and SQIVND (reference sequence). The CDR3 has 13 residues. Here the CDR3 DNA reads TGTGCCAGTAGCAGGGTTGCGGGGTACGAGCAGTACTTC. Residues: CASSRVAGYEQYF.